This TCR beta chain derives from a study of CD8 T cells in Susac syndrome (dated by TCRdb to the late 2010s). For context, the study as a whole: Among the Susac syndrome patients who were sequenced, clinically active disease was present in about six and clinical remission was observed in about eight. CD8+ T cell repertoire clonality was compared between more than 9 healthy donors, approximately 14 Susac syndrome patients and around 15 multiple sclerosis patients. Repertoire sequencing was used to test whether CD8+ T cell activation and differentiation in Susac syndrome was antigen driven. At blood withdrawal, Susac syndrome patients were either therapy-naive, taking corticosteroids (in some cases with IVIg as well), or taking IVIg alone.

Points on this clonotype: It has no known antigen specificity. Base qualities are not at hand, and no much larger clone is one base apart.

CDR1 and CDR2 are read off the germline V gene as SGHRS and YFSETQ. Compared with germline, V lacks 3 bases and J lacks 5 bases; bases without a gene match: 7. The CDR3 contains 14 residues, cysteine and phenylalanine counted. The entry retains the CDR3 DNA only, 42 bases that are in frame from base 1. Overall study results and their limits: Clonal expansion was seen in Susac syndrome CD8+ repertoires, peaking in CD8+ TEMRA cells and being greater in clinically active patients than in remitting ones. In the total CD8+ and CD8+ TEMRA repertoires, sixteen and five Susac-specific public clones, respectively, were identified. The number of individuals in the TCR sequencing and HLA analysis was recognized as being relatively small.

RNA was extracted with the RNeasy kit and about 0.5 to 1 ug was reverse transcribed using random hexamers. TCR beta CDR3 regions were amplified with the immunoSEQ multiplex PCR assay covering 54 Vbeta and 13 Jbeta segments. To correct PCR amplification bias, a synthetic template baseline was used for both primer optimization and computational correction. From the authors' description of their analysis: Reads were assigned to V, D and J genes according to IMGT and analyzed in immunoSEQ Analyzer, with only productive sequences retained. To calculate clonality, Shannon entropy was normalized by log2 of the number of productive unique sequences and then subtracted from one. For each patient and control, public and private clones were evaluated among the 100 most prevalent clones. A clone was defined as Susac-specific if it was absent from the healthy and MS cohorts, from roughly 1,000 published viral clones and from other ImmuneACCESS disease sequences. TCRdb reran the public reads through fastp at Q25 and MiXCR, keeping productive beta chains. Each entry merges the rows of one CDR3 protein and shows their most common DNA and genes. The V and J calls come from TCRdb's annotation, not from the publication. The sample records approximately 190,000 distinct CDR3 sequences, 85% to 95% of which are singletons. The top ten clonotypes cover approximately 0.16% of the sample.

High-throughput TCR beta sequencing profiled peripheral blood CD8+ and CD4+ T cells from healthy donors, Susac syndrome patients and multiple sclerosis patients. The Susac syndrome patients fulfilled recently defined diagnostic criteria for either definite or probable disease. Bulk CD8+ and CD4+ T cells were purified by magnetic negative isolation, while CD8+ TEMRA cells were enriched using FACS. Blood was drawn into EDTA tubes, processed within 24 hours, and PBMCs were isolated by density gradient centrifugation. PBMCs intended for TCR sequencing were cryopreserved in liquid nitrogen and thawed later in a water bath at 37 degrees C. The sorted or isolated CD4+, CD8+ and CD8+ TEMRA cells had a purity of 90% or higher.

This sequence uses TRBV5-1 and TRBJ2-7, with TRBD1 matching 8 junction bases. The receptor was isolated from a human donor with Susac syndrome. The specimen sequenced was CD8+ T cells from PBMCs. The CDR3 protein sequence reads: CASSWNQGANEQYF. The DNA sequence is as follows: TGCGCCAGCAGCTGGAACCAGGGGGCGAACGAGCAGTACTTC.